The clone carrying this T cell receptor beta chain was recorded at least ten times. Germline V gives CDR1 DFQATT, CDR2 SNEGSKA (reference sequence). The CDR3 runs to 12 residues. The V end was cut by 3 bases, the J end by 16 bases, with 16 bases between. Specified time point: after trial treatment. As to treatment: LDRT plus nivolumab, ipilimumab, low-dose cyclophosphamide and aspirin (RACIN trial). Donors were treated with nivolumab, ipilimumab, aspirin, and low-dose cyclophosphamide and radiotherapy. Enrollment required an advanced solid tumor negative for tumor-infiltrating lymphocytes. TRAV- and TRBV-specific primers were used for first-strand cDNA, which covered alpha and beta chains. It was with a constant-region primer and a V-primer adapter that TCRs were amplified over around 20 PCR cycles. TCRdb redid the calling of the reads with MiXCR, one entry per CDR3 protein. The repertoire holds 100,000 or so distinct CDR3 sequences, with less than 25% as singletons.

This sample is part of a study of low-dose radiotherapy and immunotherapy resistance in tumors. Looking at the study overall: Study patients were administered oral aspirin at 300 mg daily for four cycles from cycle 1 day 1.

Sequenced material: PBMCs, taken after low-dose radiotherapy plus immunotherapy. This receptor was obtained from a male donor with prostate cancer. The chain employs TRBV20-1 and TRBJ1-6; D is ambiguous. The CDR3 here is CSARELDRLLHF. The DNA of the CDR3 is TGCAGTGCTAGGGAACTGGACCGCCTGCTCCACTTT.